The 30 T cell receptor beta chains given below trace back to one sample, sequenced in a study of shared clonotypes between healthy human individuals. Sequencing used immunoSEQ multiplex PCR; TCRdb keeps in-frame clones, though not all of them. The top ten clones hold around 1.7% of a sample with 550,000 to 700,000 clones, more than 70% of them seen once. The specimen sequenced was memory CD4+ T cells sorted from blood. Indicated subset: CD45RA-negative fraction. Source of these receptors: a woman aged 25 to 39 in good health.

This clone was seen ten or more times. The same CDR3 also results from other DNA sequences found in this sample. The chain combines TRBV7-2 with TRBJ2-3; 10 bases map to TRBD2. This CDR3 is 16 amino acids long. Per the germline V gene, CDR1 is SGHTA and CDR2 is FQGNSA. The trim removed 4 bases at V and 6 bases at J, leaving 10 bases unmatched. DNA of the CDR3: TGTGCCAGCAGCTACTCGGCTAGCGGGAGTGGGGATACGCAGTATTTT. This gives the protein CASSYSASGSGDTQYF.

This clone appeared a few times. This chain uses TRBV27 with TRBJ1-2, with D unresolved. Germline CDR1 is MNHEY and CDR2 is SMNVEV (reference sequence). Trimming shortened V by 4 bases and J by 2 bases, and 11 bases separated the two germline ends. CDR3 length: 14 amino acids. The DNA for the CDR3 is TGTGCCAGCAGTTCGCAGAACGACAACTATGGCTACACCTTC. It translates to CASSSQNDNYGYTF.

The chain links TRBV28 to TRBJ2-3, with 9 bases matching TRBD2. The V and J ends lost 4 bases and 4 bases, in that order; junction bases with no gene match: 12. CDR3 size: 17 residues. From germline, CDR1 is MDHEN and CDR2 SYDVKM. CDR3: CASSSPRGGRGADTQYF. CDR3 DNA: TGTGCCAGCAGTTCACCACGGGGCGGGAGGGGCGCAGATACGCAGTATTTT.

This clone was seen ten or more times. Other DNA sequences of this sample code for an identical CDR3. The chain has TRBV4-1 and TRBJ2-2; D possibly corresponds to TRBD1 (6 bases). The germline CDR1 and CDR2 sequences are MGHRA and YSYEKL. Trimming left V 1 base short and J 3 bases short, with 12 bases between. The length of the CDR3 is 16 residues. Here the CDR3 reads CASSQGGWTDTGELFF. As DNA, the CDR3 is TGCGCCAGCAGCCAAGGGGGGTGGACAGACACCGGGGAGCTGTTTTTT.

The chain joins TRBV10-2 to TRBJ2-5, with D maybe TRBD1 (6 bases). The CDR3 runs to 14 residues. Trimming removed 2 bases from V and 5 bases from J, with 12 bases in between. Germline CDR1 WSHSY, CDR2 SAAADI. The CDR3 DNA sequence: TGCGCCAGCAGTGAGAGGATGAGGGGGGAGACCCAGTACTTC. This translates into CASSERMRGETQYF.

This chain joins TRBV28 and TRBJ2-7; weak D call: TRBD1 (6 bases). Germline CDR1 and CDR2: MDHEN and SYDVKM. This CDR3 spans 15 amino acids. V was cut by 2 bases and J by 0 bases, with 11 bases left in between. CDR3 DNA: TGTGCCAGCAGTTTAGAGGCAGGGGACTCCTACGAGCAGTACTTC. It codes for CASSLEAGDSYEQYF.

This rearrangement joins TRBV27 to TRBJ2-7, with 9 bases fitting TRBD1. The CDR3 contains 14 residues. Trimming at V came to 5 bases and at J to 5 bases, leaving 7 bases not matched to a gene. Germline V CDR1 and CDR2: MNHEY, SMNVEV (reference sequence). The CDR3 DNA follows: TGTGCCAGCAGTCCCAACAGGGGGCAGGACGAGCAGTACTTC. This translates into CASSPNRGQDEQYF.

In this sample, this clone turned up once. The chain carries TRBV7-9 and TRBJ1-3; maybe TRBD1 (5 bases). V was clipped by 2 bases and J by 2 bases, with 7 bases between them. CDR3 size: 14 residues. CDR1 and CDR2 from the germline V gene are SEHNR and FQNEAQ (reference sequence). The CDR3 DNA follows: TGTGCCAGCAGCTTACAGGGTACTGGAAACACCATATATTTT. Amino acid sequence: CASSLQGTGNTIYF.

This chain connects TRBV15 to TRBJ2-7; 9 nucleotides agree with TRBD2. The trim removed 1 base at V and 1 base at J, leaving 5 bases unmatched. The CDR3 loop spans 16 amino acids. Germline V lookup: CDR1 LNHNV, CDR2 YYDKDF (reference sequence). The CDR3 is CATSRVYSGRSYEQYF. The CDR3 DNA follows: TGTGCCACCAGCAGAGTATACAGCGGGAGGTCCTACGAGCAGTACTTC. The full variable domain, rest sourced from reference TRBV15 and TRBJ2-7, is DAMVIQNPRYQVTQFGKPVTLSCSQTLNHNVMYWYQQKSSQAPKLLFHYYDKDFNNEADTPDNFQSRRPNTSFCFLDIRSPGLGDTAMYLCATSRVYSGRSYEQYFGPGTRLTVT.

In its sample, this clone was seen a few times. This rearrangement joins TRBV4-1 to TRBJ2-5; 7 nucleotides align to TRBD2. The CDR3 is made up of 16 amino acids. V lost 0 bases and J lost 3; bases outside the gene matches: 7. The germline CDR1 and CDR2 sequences are MGHRA and YSYEKL. CDR3 in DNA: TGCGCCAGCAGCCAAGATATCTCGGCGGGAGAAGAGACCCAGTACTTC. Translating gives CASSQDISAGEETQYF.

This clone was seen repeatedly, ten times or more. The chain joins TRBV2 to TRBJ1-4; D might be TRBD1 (5 bases). CDR1 is SNHLY, CDR2 FYNNEI, per germline. The V gene lost 11 bases and the J gene lost 6 bases, with 22 bases spanning the gap. This CDR3 comprises 15 residues. The CDR3 nucleotides read TGTGCCGGCTCTGTGGGGGGACTAGAATATGAAAAACTGTTTTTT. Its translation is CAGSVGGLEYEKLFF.

The chain combines TRBV28 with TRBJ1-1, with TRBD1 matching 9 bases. Germline lookup yields CDR1 MDHEN and CDR2 SYDVKM. The CDR3 sequence is 13 residues long. J was trimmed by 11 bases and V by 3 bases; bases with no gene match: 7. The CDR3, as DNA: TGTGCCAGCAGTTTGGGACAGGGAGCGGGGGCTTTCTTT. Protein product: CASSLGQGAGAFF.

This clone appeared a single time. The rearrangement joins TRBV2 to TRBJ1-4, with TRBD1 identical over 7 bases. Per germline, CDR1 SNHLY and CDR2 FYNNEI. Germline trimming cut 6 bases from V and 6 bases from J; bases unmatched to any gene: 10. The CDR3 length is 15 residues. CDR3 coding DNA: TGTGCCAGCAGCCACGGAGACAGGGACGATGAAAAACTGTTTTTT. Its protein product is CASSHGDRDDEKLFF.

The rearrangement uses TRBV6-1 and TRBJ2-3; 8 nucleotides line up with TRBD1. V was clipped by 6 bases and J by 2 bases; unmatched bases: 1. Germline V gives CDR1 MNHNS, CDR2 SASEGT. The CDR3 loop spans 13 amino acids. This chain's CDR3 is CASRDRDTDTQYF. The CDR3, as DNA: TGTGCCAGCAGGGACAGGGACACAGATACGCAGTATTTT.

This rearrangement joins TRBV5-1 to TRBJ2-7; 8 bases fit TRBD2. J lost 1 base, V lost 0 bases, and 3 bases had no gene match. Germline V gene lookup returns CDR1 SGHRS and CDR2 YFSETQ. This CDR3 is 15 amino acids long. The CDR3: CASSLVTSASYEQYF. CDR3 coding DNA: TGCGCCAGCAGCTTGGTGACTAGCGCATCCTACGAGCAGTACTTC. The full variable domain, completed using reference TRBV5-1 and TRBJ2-7, is KAGVTQTPRYLIKTRGQQVTLSCSPISGHRSVSWYQQTPGQGLQFLFEYFSETQRNKGNFPGRFSGRQFSNSRSEMNVSTLELGDSALYLCASSLVTSASYEQYFGPGTRLTVT.

This chain connects TRBV4-2 to TRBJ2-7; D not certain. CDR3 length equals 12 residues. CDR1 LGHNA and CDR2 YNFKEQ come from the germline V gene. V shed 0 bases and J shed 5 bases, with 5 bases lying between them. CDR3 bases: TGTGCCAGCAGCCAAGACAGGCACGAGCAGTACTTC. It is translated as CASSQDRHEQYF.

This rearrangement joins TRBV10-1 to TRBJ2-5; a weak D match, TRBD1 (7 bases). V dropped 6 bases and J dropped 7 bases, with 15 bases sitting between them. The V gene's germline CDR1 is WNHNN and CDR2 SYGVQD (reference sequence). CDR3 length: 13 amino acids. This CDR3 reads CASSEAGQLTQYF. CDR3 in DNA: TGCGCCAGCAGCGAGGCGGGACAGTTGACCCAGTACTTC.

This clone showed up just once. The chain has TRBV27 and TRBJ2-2; 7 bases fit TRBD1. Germline CDR1 MNHEY, CDR2 SMNVEV (reference sequence). The CDR3 length is 14 residues. V was pared by 4 bases and J by 6 bases, with 5 bases of the junction left unmatched. CDR3 sequence (DNA): TGTGCCAGCAGTTATTCCAGGGGGTCCGGGGAGCTGTTTTTT. It encodes CASSYSRGSGELFF.

Comments on this clone: Other DNA sequences in this specimen translate into the identical CDR3. The rearrangement links TRBV2 to TRBJ2-3, with unresolved D. The CDR3 runs to 12 residues. V shed 4 bases and J shed 2 bases, with 4 bases lying between them. Per germline, CDR1 SNHLY and CDR2 FYNNEI. The CDR3 loop is CASSGLTDTQYF. For the CDR3, the DNA is TGTGCCAGCAGTGGACTCACAGATACGCAGTATTTT.

This clone was picked up a small number of times. V gene TRBV7-2 combines with J gene TRBJ2-7, with TRBD1 matching over 8 bases. Germline V CDR1 and CDR2: SGHTA, FQGNSA. The CDR3 is 15 amino acids. The V and J ends lost 5 bases and 0 bases, in that order; junction bases with no gene match: 6. CDR3 protein: CASSRDRRSSYEQYF. In nucleotides, the CDR3 is TGTGCCAGCAGCCGGGACAGGAGGAGCTCCTACGAGCAGTACTTC.

CDR3 nucleotide sequence: TGCGCCAGCAGTCAATTGCAAGGCATGAACACTGAAGCTTTCTTT. This codes for CASSQLQGMNTEAFF. This chain joins TRBV23-1 and TRBJ1-1; no clear D. TRBV23-1 is an ORF for which the function is uncertain. This CDR3 has 15 residues. Trimming removed 1 base at V and 0 bases at J, with 9 bases between.

About this clone itself: The sample has other DNA sequences that encode this CDR3 too. The chain uses TRBV19 and TRBJ2-7, with D uncertain. CDR1 is LNHDA, CDR2 SQIVND, per germline (reference sequence). The CDR3 spans 14 residues. Between the trimmed V and J ends, which lost 3 bases and 0 bases, there was a span of 9 bases. The CDR3 protein is CASSIEAASYEQYF. For the CDR3, the DNA is TGTGCCAGTAGTATTGAGGCGGCCTCCTACGAGCAGTACTTC.

In this sample, this clone turned up a few times. The V gene is TRBV7-2, the J gene TRBJ1-2; D is perhaps TRBD1 (5 bases). The V end lost 1 base, the J end lost 8 bases, and 14 bases lay between the germline ends. The germline gives CDR1 SGHTA, CDR2 FQGNSA. The CDR3 covers 14 residues. The CDR3 sequence is CASSLVGGIEGYTF. The DNA of the CDR3 is TGTGCCAGCAGCTTAGTTGGGGGGATTGAGGGCTACACCTTC.

The CDR3 loop reads CASSAQGLRMDEQFF. The CDR3 DNA is TGTGCCAGCAGCGCTCAGGGATTGCGGATGGATGAGCAGTTCTTC. The V call is TRBV9, the J call TRBJ2-1; weak D call: TRBD1 (5 bases). The germline V gene encodes CDR1 SGDLS and CDR2 YYNGEE. V was cut by 3 bases and J by 8 bases, with 18 bases left in between. This CDR3 is 15 amino acids long. Supplemented by reference TRBV9 and TRBJ2-1, the full variable domain reads DSGVTQTPKHLITATGQRVTLRCSPRSGDLSVYWYQQSLDQGLQFLIQYYNGEERAKGNILERFSAQQFPDLHSELNLSSLELGDSALYFCASSAQGLRMDEQFFGPGTRLTVL.

CDR3 in amino acids: CSVELRDRYLNEQFF. DNA of the CDR3: TGCAGCGTTGAACTACGGGATCGCTACCTCAATGAGCAGTTCTTC. The rearrangement links TRBV29-1 to TRBJ2-1, with D maybe TRBD2 (5 bases). The CDR3 consists of 15 residues. Germline assignment: CDR1 SQVTM and CDR2 ANQGSEA. Deletions cut 2 bases from V and 6 bases from J, with 17 bases between.

The CDR3 loop is CASRGALTEAFF. The CDR3 region has the DNA TGTGCCAGCAGGGGGGCTCTCACTGAAGCTTTCTTT. The V gene is TRBV28, the J gene TRBJ1-1; D may be TRBD1 (6 bases). Trimming cost V 6 bases and J 4 bases, with 9 bases left between them. The CDR3 sequence is 12 residues long. Germline V gene lookup returns CDR1 MDHEN and CDR2 SYDVKM.

The sample holds a few counts of this clone. The rearrangement joins TRBV4-2 to TRBJ1-6; D is perhaps TRBD1 (5 bases). The V end lost 0 bases, the J end lost 7 bases, and 13 bases lay between the germline ends. Germline CDR1 is LGHNA and CDR2 is YNFKEQ. This CDR3 comprises 16 residues. CDR3 DNA: TGTGCCAGCAGCCAAGATCCCGGGGCGCGAAATTCACCCCTCCACTTT. Translation gives CASSQDPGARNSPLHF.

The chain has TRBV6-1 and TRBJ2-5, with a weak D call TRBD2 (5 bases). Germline V gene data show CDR1 as MNHNS and CDR2 as SASEGT. V was pared by 7 bases and J by 5 bases, with 11 bases between. The CDR3 has 12 amino acids. The CDR3 loop reads CASIEGHETQYF. The CDR3 bases are TGTGCCAGCATTGAGGGTCACGAGACCCAGTACTTC.

The chain is built from TRBV12-2 and TRBJ1-5. TRBV12-2 is reported as a pseudogene. The length of the CDR3 is 13 residues. This chain's CDR3 is CASRLAWDQPQHF. CDR3 DNA: TGTGCAAGTCGCTTAGCTTGGGATCAGCCCCAGCATTTT.

The V call is TRBV18, the J call TRBJ1-2; D not certain. This CDR3 is 13 amino acids long. Trimming cost V 2 bases and J 5 bases, with 9 bases left between them. CDR1 is KGHSH and CDR2 is LQKENI in the germline V gene. The CDR3 DNA sequence: TGTGCCAGCTCACCAAAGGAGACTTATGGCTACACCTTC. Its protein is CASSPKETYGYTF.